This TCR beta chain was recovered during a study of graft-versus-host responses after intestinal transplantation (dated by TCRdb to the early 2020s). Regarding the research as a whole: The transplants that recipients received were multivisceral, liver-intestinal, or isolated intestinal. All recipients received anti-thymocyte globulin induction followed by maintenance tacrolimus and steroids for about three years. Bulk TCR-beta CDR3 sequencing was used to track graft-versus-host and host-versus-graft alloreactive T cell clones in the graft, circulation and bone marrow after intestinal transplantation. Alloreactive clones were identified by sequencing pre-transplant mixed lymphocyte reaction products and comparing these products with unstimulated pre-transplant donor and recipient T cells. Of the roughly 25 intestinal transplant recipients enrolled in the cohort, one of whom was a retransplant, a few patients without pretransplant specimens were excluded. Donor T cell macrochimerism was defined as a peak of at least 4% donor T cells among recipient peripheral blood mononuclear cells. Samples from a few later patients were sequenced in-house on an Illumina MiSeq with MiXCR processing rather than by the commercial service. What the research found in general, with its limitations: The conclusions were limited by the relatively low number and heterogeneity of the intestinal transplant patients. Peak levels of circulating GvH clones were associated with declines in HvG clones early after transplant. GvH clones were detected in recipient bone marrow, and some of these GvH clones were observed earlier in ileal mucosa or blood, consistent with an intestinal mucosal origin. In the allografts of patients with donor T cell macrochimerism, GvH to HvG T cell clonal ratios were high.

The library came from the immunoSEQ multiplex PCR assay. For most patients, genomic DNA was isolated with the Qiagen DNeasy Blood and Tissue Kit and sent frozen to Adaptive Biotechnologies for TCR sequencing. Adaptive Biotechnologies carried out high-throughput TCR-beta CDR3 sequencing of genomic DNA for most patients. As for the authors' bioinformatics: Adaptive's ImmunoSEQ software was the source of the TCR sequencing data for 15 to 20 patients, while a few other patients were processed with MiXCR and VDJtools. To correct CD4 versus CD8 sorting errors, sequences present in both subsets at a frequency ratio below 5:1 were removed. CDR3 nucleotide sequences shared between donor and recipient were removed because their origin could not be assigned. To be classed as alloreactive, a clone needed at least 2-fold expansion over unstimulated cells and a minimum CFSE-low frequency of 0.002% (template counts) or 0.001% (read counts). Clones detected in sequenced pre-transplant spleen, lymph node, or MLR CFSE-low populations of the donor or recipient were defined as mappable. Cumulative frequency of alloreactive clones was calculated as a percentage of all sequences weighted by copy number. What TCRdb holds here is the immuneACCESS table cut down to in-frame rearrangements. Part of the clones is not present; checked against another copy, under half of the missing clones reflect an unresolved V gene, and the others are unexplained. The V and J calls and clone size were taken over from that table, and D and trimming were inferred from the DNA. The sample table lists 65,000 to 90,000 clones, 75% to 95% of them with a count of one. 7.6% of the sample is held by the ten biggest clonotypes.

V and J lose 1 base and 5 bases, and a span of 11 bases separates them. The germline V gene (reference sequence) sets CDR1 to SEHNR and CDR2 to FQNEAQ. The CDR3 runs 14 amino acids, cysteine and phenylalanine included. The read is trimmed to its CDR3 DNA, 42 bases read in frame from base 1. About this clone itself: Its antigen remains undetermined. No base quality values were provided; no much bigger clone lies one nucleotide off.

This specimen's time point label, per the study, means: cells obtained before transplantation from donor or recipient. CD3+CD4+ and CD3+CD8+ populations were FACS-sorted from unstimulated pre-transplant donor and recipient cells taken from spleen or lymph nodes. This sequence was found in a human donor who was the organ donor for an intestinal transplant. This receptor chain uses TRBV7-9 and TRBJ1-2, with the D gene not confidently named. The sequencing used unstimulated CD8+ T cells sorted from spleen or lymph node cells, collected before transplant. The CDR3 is CASSLGMERYGYTF. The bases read TGTGCCAGCAGCTTAGGAATGGAGAGGTATGGCTACACCTTC.